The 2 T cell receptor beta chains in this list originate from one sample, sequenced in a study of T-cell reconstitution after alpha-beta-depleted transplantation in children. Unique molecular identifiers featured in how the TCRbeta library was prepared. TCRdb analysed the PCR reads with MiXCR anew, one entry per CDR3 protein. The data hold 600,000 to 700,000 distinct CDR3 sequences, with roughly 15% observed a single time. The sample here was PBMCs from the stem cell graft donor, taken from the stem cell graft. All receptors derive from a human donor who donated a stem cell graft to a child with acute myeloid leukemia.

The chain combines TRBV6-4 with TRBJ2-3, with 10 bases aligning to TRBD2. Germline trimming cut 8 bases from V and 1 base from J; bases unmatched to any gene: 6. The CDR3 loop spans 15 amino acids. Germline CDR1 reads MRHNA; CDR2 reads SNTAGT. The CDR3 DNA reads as TGTGCCAGCGCAAGAGGGACTAGCGGCACAGATACGCAGTATTTT. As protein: CASARGTSGTDTQYF.

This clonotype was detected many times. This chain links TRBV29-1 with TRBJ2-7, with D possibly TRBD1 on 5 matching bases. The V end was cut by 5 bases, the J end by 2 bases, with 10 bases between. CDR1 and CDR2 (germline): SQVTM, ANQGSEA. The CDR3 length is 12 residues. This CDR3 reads CSVLSRAYEQYF. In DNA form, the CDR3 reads TGCAGCGTTTTGAGCAGGGCCTACGAGCAGTACTTC.